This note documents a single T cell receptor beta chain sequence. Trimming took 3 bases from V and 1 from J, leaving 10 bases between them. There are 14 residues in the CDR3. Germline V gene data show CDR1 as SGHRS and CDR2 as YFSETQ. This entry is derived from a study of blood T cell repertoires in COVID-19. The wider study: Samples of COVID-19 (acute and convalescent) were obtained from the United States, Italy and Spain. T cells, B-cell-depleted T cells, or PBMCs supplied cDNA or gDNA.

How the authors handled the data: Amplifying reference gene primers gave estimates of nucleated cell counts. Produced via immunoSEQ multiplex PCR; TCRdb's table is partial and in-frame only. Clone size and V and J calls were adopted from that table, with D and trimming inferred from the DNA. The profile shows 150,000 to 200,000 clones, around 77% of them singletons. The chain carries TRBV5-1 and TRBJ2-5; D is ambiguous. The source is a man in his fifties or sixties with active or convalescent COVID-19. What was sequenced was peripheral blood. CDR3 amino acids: CASSSQAPQETQYF. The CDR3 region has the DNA TGCGCCAGCAGCTCGCAGGCGCCCCAAGAGACCCAGTACTTC.